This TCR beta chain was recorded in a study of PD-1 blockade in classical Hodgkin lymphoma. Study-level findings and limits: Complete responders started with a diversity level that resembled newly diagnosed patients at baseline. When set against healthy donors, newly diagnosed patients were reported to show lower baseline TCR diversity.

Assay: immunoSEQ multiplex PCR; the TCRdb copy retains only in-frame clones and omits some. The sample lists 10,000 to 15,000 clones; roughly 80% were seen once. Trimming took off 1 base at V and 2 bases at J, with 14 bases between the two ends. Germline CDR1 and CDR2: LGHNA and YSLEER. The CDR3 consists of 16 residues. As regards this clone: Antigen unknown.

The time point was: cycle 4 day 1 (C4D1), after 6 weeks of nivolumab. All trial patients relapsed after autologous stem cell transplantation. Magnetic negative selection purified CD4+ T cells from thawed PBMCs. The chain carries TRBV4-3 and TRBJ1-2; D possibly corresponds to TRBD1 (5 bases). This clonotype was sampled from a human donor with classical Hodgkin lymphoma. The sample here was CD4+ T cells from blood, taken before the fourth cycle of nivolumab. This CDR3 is CASSQVGGGVNYGYTF. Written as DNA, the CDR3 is TGCGCCAGCAGCCAAGTTGGGGGAGGGGTGAACTATGGCTACACCTTC.